What follows are 29 T cell receptor beta chains derived from one specimen sequenced in a study of blood T cell repertoires in COVID-19. Clones were read by immunoSEQ multiplex PCR, and TCRdb kept only the in-frame ones, dropping some. The sample yields a few hundred thousand clones, 80% to 85% seen once. Sequencing was carried out using PBMCs or T cells enriched from blood (not recorded which). Receptors were obtained from a man aged 50 or older who had recovered from COVID-19.

The J gene is TRBJ2-7, the V gene TRBV27; maybe TRBD1 (5 bases). Looked up from germline, CDR1 is MNHEY and CDR2 is SMNVEV (reference sequence). The V end lost 3 bases, the J end lost 6 bases, and 21 bases lay between the germline ends. The CDR3 contains 16 residues. The CDR3 nucleotides are TGTGCCAGCAGTTTCCGAATAGGCCAGGACATGCTCGAGCAGTACTTC. It encodes CASSFRIGQDMLEQYF.

The chain carries TRBV28 and TRBJ1-3; TRBD1 matches at 7 bases. Germline V gives CDR1 MDHEN, CDR2 SYDVKM. The trim removed 7 bases at V and 3 bases at J, leaving 9 bases unmatched. The CDR3 runs to 15 residues. The CDR3 spells CASTSGTVGGNTIYF. DNA for the CDR3: TGTGCCAGCACATCCGGGACAGTGGGTGGAAACACCATATATTTT.

The chain combines TRBV6-5 with TRBJ1-1; a weak D match, TRBD1 (6 bases). Germline V gene lookup returns CDR1 MNHEY and CDR2 SVGAGI. The CDR3 spans 14 residues. With 4 bases removed from V and 5 bases from J, the gap between germline ends came to 14 bases. Here the CDR3 reads CASSFQGFQTEAFF. For the CDR3, the DNA is TGTGCCAGCAGTTTCCAGGGGTTCCAGACTGAAGCTTTCTTT.

The chain links TRBV19 to TRBJ2-2; 7 positions agree with TRBD1. This CDR3 contains 16 residues. The germline V gene encodes CDR1 LNHDA and CDR2 SQIVND (reference sequence). J gave up 4 bases and V 4 bases, and 9 bases lay outside the gene matches. CDR3 DNA: TGTGCCAGTAGTACTCGACAGGGAAGCCCCACCGGGGAGCTGTTTTTT. It translates to CASSTRQGSPTGELFF.

This rearrangement joins TRBV7-9 to TRBJ1-4; 9 bases are a match to TRBD1. The CDR3 is made up of 15 amino acids. Germline CDR1 and CDR2: SEHNR and FQNEAQ (reference sequence). The V segment lost 4 bases and the J segment 8 bases; nucleotides outside the gene matches: 8. CDR3 nucleotides: TGTGCCAGCAGCTCCGGGACAGGGTTAGGAGAAAAACTGTTTTTT. This gives the protein CASSSGTGLGEKLFF.

The CDR3 loop is CASSQRLAGFGEQFF. DNA for the CDR3: TGTGCCAGTAGTCAGCGACTAGCGGGATTTGGTGAGCAGTTCTTC. This chain links TRBV19 with TRBJ2-1; 11 nucleotides match TRBD2. The V gene end was trimmed by 5 bases and the J gene end by 9 bases; junction bases not matched to a gene: 9. Germline V gives CDR1 LNHDA, CDR2 SQIVND (reference sequence). The CDR3 runs to 15 residues.

This rearrangement joins TRBV14 to TRBJ1-2; D not certain. The CDR3 runs to 13 residues. Trimming left V 3 bases short and J 6 bases short, with 11 bases between. From germline, CDR1 is SGHDN and CDR2 FVKESK. The chain's CDR3 is CASSHSPVDGYTF. Written as DNA, the CDR3 is TGTGCCAGCAGCCACTCCCCCGTCGATGGCTACACCTTC.

Turning to this clone: This sample also contains other DNA sequences that code for the same CDR3. The chain employs TRBV29-1 and TRBJ1-5, with TRBD1 matching over 7 bases. Germline V lookup: CDR1 SQVTM, CDR2 ANQGSEA. The CDR3 sequence is 13 residues long. V dropped 6 bases and J dropped 6; count of bases not matched to a gene: 8. CDR3 in DNA: TGCAGCGTCCTCACAGGGGTGGGTCAGCCCCAGCATTTT. Amino acids: CSVLTGVGQPQHF.

J is TRBJ1-3 and V is TRBV12-3 or TRBV12-4; 8 nucleotides align to TRBD1. After removal of 6 bases from V and 4 bases from J, the junction contained 2 bases not matched to a gene. This CDR3 is 13 amino acids long. The CDR3 DNA sequence: TGTGCCAGCAGACGGACAGGGGGAAACACCATATATTTT. It encodes CASRRTGGNTIYF.

This clone came up once. This sequence joins TRBV12-5 and TRBJ1-6; unclear D gene. V dropped 3 bases and J dropped 0 bases, with 6 bases sitting between them. The length of the CDR3 is 15 residues. Germline loops: CDR1 LGHNT, CDR2 FRNRAP. The CDR3 spells CASGFSSSYNSPLHF. The DNA of the CDR3 is TGTGCTAGTGGTTTCTCCAGCTCCTATAATTCACCCCTCCACTTT.

The DNA of the CDR3 is TGCGCCAGCAGTGCCCTAGCGGGAGTAGGGGAGCAGTTCTTC. Its translation is CASSALAGVGEQFF. The chain carries TRBV10-1 and TRBJ2-1, with 10 bases matching TRBD2. Germline V gene sequence: CDR1 WNHNN, CDR2 SYGVQD (reference sequence). The junction had 7 bases not matched to a gene; V was cut back by 4 bases and J by 10 bases. There are 14 residues in the CDR3.

This sequence joins TRBV6-1 and TRBJ1-1; D gene unclear. This CDR3 spans 13 amino acids. V lost 1 base to trimming and J lost 5 bases, with 8 bases between them. Germline CDR1 reads MNHNS; CDR2 reads SASEGT. The CDR3 loop is CASSEGVITEAFF. The CDR3 DNA sequence: TGTGCCAGCAGTGAAGGAGTCATAACTGAAGCTTTCTTT.

J is TRBJ2-5 and V is TRBV27; no firm D call. From germline, CDR1 is MNHEY and CDR2 SMNVEV (reference sequence). Between the trimmed V and J ends, which lost 4 bases and 4 bases, there was a span of 10 bases. The CDR3 sequence is 13 residues long. CDR3 nucleotides: TGTGCCAGCAGTTGGTGGTCAGGAGAGACCCAGTACTTC. Encoded protein: CASSWWSGETQYF.

The chain joins TRBV5-4 to TRBJ1-6; 7 nucleotides align to TRBD1. The trim removed 5 bases at V and 6 bases at J, leaving 8 bases unmatched. CDR1 is SGHNT and CDR2 is YYREEE in the germline V gene (reference sequence). The CDR3 is 15 amino acids. The CDR3 here is CASRHDRDGNSPLHF. As DNA, the CDR3 is TGTGCCAGCAGACACGACAGGGATGGTAATTCACCCCTCCACTTT.

This chain connects TRBV2 to TRBJ1-5, with 8 nucleotides matching TRBD1. The CDR3 has 15 residues. Unmatched junction bases numbered 7, after V lost 7 bases and J lost 2 bases. Germline CDR1 and CDR2: SNHLY and FYNNEI. The DNA for the CDR3 is TGTGCCAGCAATCAACAGGGGGAAGGCAATCAGCCCCAGCATTTT. Residues: CASNQQGEGNQPQHF.

The V and J genes are TRBV28 and TRBJ1-1; 9 nucleotides match TRBD1. The junction had 12 bases not matched to a gene; V was cut back by 7 bases and J by 0 bases. CDR3 size: 17 residues. CDR1 and CDR2 (germline): MDHEN, SYDVKM. CDR3 loop: CASTSHRDRVMNTEAFF. The CDR3 DNA is TGTGCCAGCACCTCCCATCGGGACAGGGTTATGAACACTGAAGCTTTCTTT.

This chain joins TRBV9 and TRBJ2-5; TRBD1 matches 9 bases. Germline lookup yields CDR1 SGDLS and CDR2 YYNGEE. V lost 0 bases, J lost 4 bases, and 1 base stayed unmatched. There are 14 residues in the CDR3. CDR3 nucleotide sequence: TGTGCCAGCAGCGTAGACAGGGGGCGAGAGACCCAGTACTTC. Residues: CASSVDRGRETQYF. Full variable domain (rest looked up from reference TRBV9 and TRBJ2-5): DSGVTQTPKHLITATGQRVTLRCSPRSGDLSVYWYQQSLDQGLQFLIQYYNGEERAKGNILERFSAQQFPDLHSELNLSSLELGDSALYFCASSVDRGRETQYFGPGTRLLVL.

The chain uses TRBV10-3 and TRBJ1-2; TRBD1 agrees at 7 bases. Trimming cost V 3 bases and J 4 bases; bases outside gene matches: 8. Germline CDR1 and CDR2: ENHRY and SYGVKD. This CDR3 is 15 amino acids long. The CDR3 spells CAISDAQGFSYGYTF. DNA for the CDR3: TGTGCCATCAGTGACGCACAGGGGTTCAGCTATGGCTACACCTTC.

V is TRBV5-1 and J is TRBJ2-5; 10 bases match TRBD2. The CDR3 runs 15 residues. Germline-derived CDR1 and CDR2 are SGHRS and YFSETQ. J was trimmed by 7 bases and V by 1 base; bases with no gene match: 7. As DNA, the CDR3 is TGCGCCAGCAGCTTGTCCCAGCGGGGGGGCGGGACCCAGTACTTC. Translated: CASSLSQRGGGTQYF.

DNA for the CDR3: TGTGCCAGCAGCCAAGGAGGGCTTTATAATTCACCCCTCCACTTT. Translating it yields CASSQGGLYNSPLHF. This sequence joins TRBV4-2 and TRBJ1-6, with D uncertain. Trimming left V 1 base short and J 4 bases short, with 8 bases between. CDR1 LGHNA and CDR2 YNFKEQ come from the germline V gene. The CDR3 loop spans 15 amino acids.

This chain uses TRBV4-1 with TRBJ2-7; maybe TRBD1 (5 bases). The germline V gene has CDR1 MGHRA and CDR2 YSYEKL. Trimming cost V 0 bases and J 0 bases, with 15 bases left between them. This CDR3 has 17 residues. The CDR3 loop is CASSQDLRQPSSYEQYF. The CDR3 DNA is TGCGCCAGCAGCCAAGATCTGCGACAGCCGAGCTCCTACGAGCAGTACTTC.

The rearrangement joins TRBV12-3 or TRBV12-4 to TRBJ1-2; D gene ambiguous. Trimming removed 1 base at V and 7 bases at J, with 7 bases between. CDR3 size: 12 residues. CDR3 in DNA: TGTGCCAGCAGTTTAGACCGAGGTGGCTACACCTTC. Protein product: CASSLDRGGYTF.

The chain employs TRBV7-2 and TRBJ1-6; TRBD1 matches at 8 bases. V lost 0 bases to trimming and J lost 12 bases; unmatched junction nucleotides: 1. The CDR3 has 13 residues. CDR1 is SGHTA, CDR2 FQGNSA, per germline. The DNA for the CDR3 is TGTGCCAGCAGCTTAGCGGACAGGGTACCCCTCCACTTT. Protein product: CASSLADRVPLHF.

V gene TRBV28 combines with J gene TRBJ2-3; perhaps D is TRBD1 or TRBD2 (9 bases each). This CDR3 is built from 18 residues. Germline V lookup: CDR1 MDHEN, CDR2 SYDVKM. V lost 6 bases and J 8 bases, leaving 30 bases between the germline ends. The CDR3 bases are TGTGCCAGCAGCCCTCGCACAGGGGGCGAATTAGCGGGAGTTACGCAGTATTTT. It translates to CASSPRTGGELAGVTQYF.

This clone has just a few counts. The chain has TRBV5-1 and TRBJ2-7; 15 bases match TRBD2. The CDR3 consists of 15 residues. The V and J ends lost 4 bases and 1 base, in that order; junction bases with no gene match: 0. CDR1 and CDR2 (germline): SGHRS, YFSETQ. CDR3 DNA sequence: TGCGCCAGCAGCGGACTAGCGGGGGGGTCCTACGAGCAGTACTTC. Translating it yields CASSGLAGGSYEQYF.

This clone was seen only a few times. V usage is TRBV25-1 and J usage is TRBJ1-5, with D tentatively TRBD1 (6 bases). The CDR3 covers 16 residues. Germline CDR1 MGHDK, CDR2 SYGVNS. Trimming left V 4 bases short and J 2 bases short, with 15 bases between. This CDR3 reads CASSASGGLGNQPQHF. In DNA, the CDR3 is TGTGCCAGCAGTGCTTCGGGGGGGCTGGGCAATCAGCCCCAGCATTTT.

V usage is TRBV11-3 and J usage is TRBJ2-5, with D possibly matching TRBD2 (6 bases). V was shortened by 3 bases and J by 2 bases, with 19 bases between the two germline ends. The CDR3 covers 17 residues. The germline gives CDR1 SGHNT, CDR2 YENEEA. The CDR3 nucleotides are TGTGCCAGCAGCTTCGTCGGAGGACATAGCGGACAAGAGACCCAGTACTTC. Protein product: CASSFVGGHSGQETQYF.

V and J are TRBV6-5 and TRBJ1-2, with TRBD1 matching over 7 bases. J lost 2 bases, V lost 5 bases, and 8 bases had no gene match. This CDR3 spans 15 amino acids. Germline CDR1 is MNHEY and CDR2 is SVGAGI. CDR3 DNA sequence: TGTGCCAGCAGTAGATATTTAGGGGGCAACTATGGCTACACCTTC. Translation gives CASSRYLGGNYGYTF.

In this sample, this clone turned up a few times. CDR3 sequence: CASSSHGQGIVFF. The DNA for the CDR3 is TGTGCCAGCAGCTCTCACGGACAGGGAATAGTGTTTTTT. This chain joins TRBV7-9 and TRBJ1-4; 8 bases fit TRBD1. Germline V gives CDR1 SEHNR, CDR2 FQNEAQ (reference sequence). V gave up 4 bases and J gave up 15 bases; unmatched junction bases: 10. This CDR3 is built from 13 residues. The entire variable domain, with the rest obtained from reference TRBV7-9 and TRBJ1-4, is as follows: DTGVSQNPRHKITKRGQNVTFRCDPISEHNRLYWYRQTLGQGPEFLTYFQNEAQLEKSRLLSDRFSAERPKGSFSTLEIQRTEQGDSAMYLCASSSHGQGIVFFGSGTQLSVL.